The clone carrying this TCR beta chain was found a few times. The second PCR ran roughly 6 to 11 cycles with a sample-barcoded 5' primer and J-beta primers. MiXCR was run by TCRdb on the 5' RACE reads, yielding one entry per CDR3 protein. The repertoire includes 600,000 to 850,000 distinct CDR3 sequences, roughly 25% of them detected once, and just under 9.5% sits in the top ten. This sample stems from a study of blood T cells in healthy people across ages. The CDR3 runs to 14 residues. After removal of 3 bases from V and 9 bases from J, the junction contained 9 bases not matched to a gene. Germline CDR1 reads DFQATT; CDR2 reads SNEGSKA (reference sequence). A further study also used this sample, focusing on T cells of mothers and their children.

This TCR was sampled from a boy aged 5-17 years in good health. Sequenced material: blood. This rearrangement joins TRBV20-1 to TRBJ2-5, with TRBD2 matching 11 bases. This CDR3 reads CSASSGRASGPQYF. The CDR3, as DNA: TGCAGTGCTAGTAGCGGGAGGGCCTCCGGGCCCCAGTACTTC.